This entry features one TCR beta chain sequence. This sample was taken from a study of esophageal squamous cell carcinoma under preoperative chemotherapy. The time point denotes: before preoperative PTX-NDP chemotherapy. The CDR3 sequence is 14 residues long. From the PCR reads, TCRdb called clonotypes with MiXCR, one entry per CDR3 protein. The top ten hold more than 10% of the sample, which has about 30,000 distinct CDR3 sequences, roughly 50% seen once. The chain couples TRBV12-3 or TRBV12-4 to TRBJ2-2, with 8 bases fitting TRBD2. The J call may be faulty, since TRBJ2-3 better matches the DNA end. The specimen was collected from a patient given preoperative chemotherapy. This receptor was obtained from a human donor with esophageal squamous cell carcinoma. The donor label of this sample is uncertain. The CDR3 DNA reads TGTGCCAGCACCGGGAGCGGGAGTGGCGGGGAGCAGTATTTT. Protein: CASTGSGSGGEQYF.